The T cell receptor beta chain under discussion was sequenced for a study of neurological immune-mediated disorders. cDNA synthesis was performed by 5'RACE with 10-nucleotide random UMIs. TCRdb reanalysed the 5' RACE reads using MiXCR and keeps one entry per CDR3 protein. The table has roughly 46,000 distinct CDR3 sequences, about 1.8% seen once. This clonotype has ten or more counts. The sample taken for sequencing was PBMCs. This clonotype was obtained from a middle-aged woman with multiple sclerosis.

The CDR3 loop reads CASSYYVGRGTDTQYF. Here the CDR3 DNA reads TGTGCCAGCAGTTACTACGTGGGCAGGGGGACAGATACGCAGTATTTT. This chain joins TRBV6-5 and TRBJ2-3, with TRBD1 identical over 7 bases. Germline V CDR1 and CDR2: MNHEY, SVGAGI. The ends lost 1 base at V and 3 bases at J; junction bases unmatched: 7. CDR3 length: 16 amino acids.